The clone carrying this T cell receptor (beta chain) was observed a handful of times. The entry originates in a study of Graves' ophthalmopathy and Graves' hyperthyroidism. Looked up from germline, CDR1 is MDHEN and CDR2 is SYDVKM. Trimming pared 10 bases from V and 4 bases from J, leaving 20 bases between. The CDR3 is 14 residues long. Scientists amplified the TCR beta CDR3 regions from RNA transcripts. The authors performed first-round RT-PCR with HTBI primers and then a second-round multiplex PCR. One entry per CDR3 protein, called by TCRdb with MiXCR from the multiplex PCR reads. The sample has 300,000 to 450,000 distinct CDR3 sequences; about a sixth are singletons.

The sequencing sample was made of peripheral blood. This clonotype originated in an adult woman with stable Graves' hyperthyroidism. This chain connects TRBV28 to TRBJ2-7; perhaps D is TRBD1 or TRBD2 (5 bases each). DNA for the CDR3: TGTGCCACTCAGACGCCCGGGACGAATTACGAGCAGTACTTC. Protein: CATQTPGTNYEQYF.